This is a list of T cell receptor beta chains from one sample in a study of shared clonotypes between healthy human individuals. Measured with immunoSEQ multiplex PCR; TCRdb has only the in-frame clones, and not every one. Of around 650,000 clones in the sample, roughly 95% are singletons; the top ten hold approximately 0.12%. Sequencing input: naive CD8+ T cells sorted from blood. Receptor source: a woman in her 30s in good health. The CDR3 runs from the conserved cysteine through the conserved F or W. The D gene is left open where the match is weak. For some rows the clone size is stated as once, few or many, or as a class when expanded; others skip it.

.,TRBJ2-3,TRBV7-8,.,TGTGCCAGCAGCTTAGCATACGGGACAGATACGCAGTATTTT,CASSLAYGTDTQYF
TRBD1,TRBJ2-7,TRBV4-1,.,TGCGCCAGCAGCCATACGGACAGGGGTGGATACGAGCAGTACTTC,CASSHTDRGGYEQYF
.,TRBJ2-7,TRBV11-2,.,TGTGCCAGCAGCTACCGTACGGCCGAGCAGTACTTC,CASSYRTAEQYF
.,TRBJ2-7,TRBV20-1,.,TGCAGTGCTAGTCTAGTCTACGAGCAGTACTTC,CSASLVYEQYF
.,TRBJ1-3,TRBV7-8,.,TGTGCCAGCAGCTACAGACCGGGACCCGGAAACACCATATATTTT,CASSYRPGPGNTIYF
TRBD2,TRBJ2-7,TRBV5-1,.,TGCGCCAGCAGCTTGAAGGAGGGTAGCGGGAGCTCCTACGAGCAGTACTTC,CASSLKEGSGSSYEQYF
.,TRBJ2-5,TRBV6-1,.,TGTGCCAGCACCGAAGATTGGGGGGGCTCAGAGACCCAGTACTTC,CASTEDWGGSETQYF
.,TRBJ1-1,TRBV14,.,TGTGCCAGCAGCCAATTGACTGAAGCTTTCTTT,CASSQLTEAFF
.,TRBJ2-1,TRBV16,.,TGTGCCAGCAGCCAAAGGACCCAAAGCTGGGATGAGCAGTTCTTC,CASSQRTQSWDEQFF
TRBD1,TRBJ2-1,TRBV10-3,.,TGTGCCATCAGCGGGACAGGGGCCGATGAGCAGTTCTTC,CAISGTGADEQFF
.,TRBJ2-7,TRBV5-1,once,TGCGCCAGCAGCTGGGGAGCGGAGCAGTACTTC,CASSWGAEQYF
.,TRBJ1-2,TRBV6-1,.,TGTGCCATGAGCCTCGACAGGTTCGGTGGCTACACCTTC,CAMSLDRFGGYTF
.,TRBJ2-3,TRBV29-1,.,TGCAGCGTTGAAGTGGGACGGGAGCGGGCCAGCACAGATACGCAGTATTTT,CSVEVGRERASTDTQYF
.,TRBJ2-7,TRBV28,.,TGTGCCAGCAGTTTGCGGGACGCCCACTACGAGCAGTACTTC,CASSLRDAHYEQYF
TRBD1,TRBJ2-1,TRBV7-8,.,TGTGCCGTCCACCGGGACAGCTACAATGAGCAGTTCTTC,CAVHRDSYNEQFF
.,TRBJ1-1,TRBV28,.,TGTGCCAGCACTGGGGGTGAGATGAACACTGAAGCTTTCTTT,CASTGGEMNTEAFF
.,TRBJ1-1,TRBV27,.,TGTGCCAGCAGTCTGACAGTTTACACTGAAGCTTTCTTT,CASSLTVYTEAFF
.,TRBJ2-3,TRBV10-2,.,TGCGCCAGCAGTGCTACGGCGGCTGACACAGATACGCAGTATTTT,CASSATAADTDTQYF
.,TRBJ1-2,TRBV7-6,.,TGTGCCATCAAACAAACTAACTATGGCTACACCTTC,CAIKQTNYGYTF
.,TRBJ1-2,TRBV7-8,.,TGTGCCAGCAGCCAGCGGACACCAAACTATGGCTACACCTTC,CASSQRTPNYGYTF
.,TRBJ1-1,TRBV2,.,TGTGCCAGCAGTTCGGACAGCATGAACACTGAAGCTTTCTTT,CASSSDSMNTEAFF
.,TRBJ2-7,TRBV14,.,TGTGCCAGCAGCCAAAGTATGGTTCTGTCCTACGAGCAGTACTTC,CASSQSMVLSYEQYF
.,TRBJ2-7,TRBV5-8,.,TGTGCCAGCAGCTTGGGGGGTGGGTGGTCCTACGAGCAGTACTTC,CASSLGGGWSYEQYF
.,TRBJ2-5,TRBV19,.,TGTGCCAGTAGTATAGATCTGGAGGAGAAAGAGACCCAGTACTTC,CASSIDLEEKETQYF
TRBD2,TRBJ2-1,TRBV27,.,TGTGCCAGCAGAGCGGGAGGACCCTACAATGAGCAGTTCTTC,CASRAGGPYNEQFF
.,TRBJ2-1,TRBV18,.,TGTGCCAGCTCACCGATTGTAGTTTCCTCCTACAATGAGCAGTTCTTC,CASSPIVVSSYNEQFF
.,TRBJ2-7,TRBV21-1,.,TGTGCCAGCAGCAAAGTTATCTCCAGGACAGAGGATTACTACGAGCAGTACTTC,CASSKVISRTEDYYEQYF
.,TRBJ2-1,TRBV6-5,.,TGTGCCAGCAGTTACTCGGTCAGCGGATCCTACAATGAGCAGTTCTTC,CASSYSVSGSYNEQFF
.,TRBJ2-7,TRBV30,.,TGTGCCTGGAGTCGGGGATCTAACCCTCGCGAGCAGTACTTC,CAWSRGSNPREQYF
TRBD1,TRBJ2-7,TRBV4-1,.,TGCGCCAGCAGCCGAGGGACAGGGGCATACGAGCAGTACTTC,CASSRGTGAYEQYF
.,TRBJ2-2,TRBV27,once,TGTGCCAGCAGTTTATGGACCACCGGGGAGCTGTTTTTT,CASSLWTTGELFF
.,TRBJ1-1,TRBV5-5,.,TGTGCCAGCAGCTTGGAGGGGCAGCCCAACACTGAAGCTTTCTTT,CASSLEGQPNTEAFF
.,TRBJ2-2,TRBV28,.,TGTGCCAGCAGTTTGGCCGCGGTACTTATCAACACCGGGGAGCTGTTTTTT,CASSLAAVLINTGELFF
.,TRBJ2-7,TRBV14,once,TGTGCCAGCAGCCAAGACTATAGGGGGGGAGCCCCCTACGAGCAGTACTTC,CASSQDYRGGAPYEQYF
TRBD2,TRBJ2-7,TRBV27,.,TGTGCCAGCAGCCGAGGGACTAGCGGGAAAGTCGAGCAGTACTTC,CASSRGTSGKVEQYF
TRBD1,TRBJ2-7,TRBV7-9,.,TGTGCCAGCAGCTTAGACAGGGGGGCCGAGCAGTACTTC,CASSLDRGAEQYF
TRBD1,TRBJ1-5,TRBV2,.,TGTGCCAGCAGGCTGACAGGGGGCGGTCAGCCCCAGCATTTT,CASRLTGGGQPQHF
TRBD1,TRBJ1-2,TRBV6-5,.,TGTGCCAGCAGCCCAGGGGGAGATGGCTACACCTTC,CASSPGGDGYTF
TRBD2,TRBJ2-5,TRBV4-1,.,TGCGCCAGCAGCCAAAGCTTGCTCGGGGGGGTGGGAGAGACCCAGTACTTC,CASSQSLLGGVGETQYF
TRBD1,TRBJ1-4,TRBV28,.,TGTGCCAGCACTCTCTCCGGGACAGCTAATGAAAAACTGTTTTTT,CASTLSGTANEKLFF
.,TRBJ2-7,TRBV29-1,few,TGCAGCGTTGAGGACAACTCCTACGAGCAGTACTTC,CSVEDNSYEQYF
.,TRBJ1-2,TRBV21-1,.,TGTGCCAGCAGCGTCCTAACCCAACTATATGGCTACACCTTC,CASSVLTQLYGYTF
.,TRBJ1-2,TRBV6-1,.,TGTGCCACCACCGGTCCCTACGGCTACACCTTC,CATTGPYGYTF
.,TRBJ2-5,TRBV29-1,.,TGCAGCGTTGATACCCCGGGAAGGCGAGAGACCCAGTACTTC,CSVDTPGRRETQYF
.,TRBJ1-2,TRBV6-6,.,TGTGCCAGCAGTTACTCGCCGGGTACAGCTAACTATGGCTACACCTTC,CASSYSPGTANYGYTF
.,TRBJ2-7,TRBV19,.,TGTGCCAGTAGTCAGGGGTGGGGCGAGATTGGATACGAGCAGTACTTC,CASSQGWGEIGYEQYF
TRBD2,TRBJ2-2,TRBV7-8,.,TGTGCCAGCAGATCCGGGACTAGCATCGGGGAGCTGTTTTTT,CASRSGTSIGELFF
.,TRBJ2-7,TRBV7-9,.,TGTGCCAGCAGCTTGGGCCGGGCCGAGCAGTACTTC,CASSLGRAEQYF
.,TRBJ1-4,TRBV2,.,TGTGCCAGCAGTGATTCCGGGGGCGTAGCCGAAAAACTGTTTTTT,CASSDSGGVAEKLFF
.,TRBJ2-2,TRBV27,.,TGTGCCAGCAGTTTATCTCTCACCGGGGAGCTGTTTTTT,CASSLSLTGELFF
.,TRBJ1-1,TRBV28,.,TGTGCCAGCACCCCGACCAATTTGGGCACTGAAGCTTTCTTT,CASTPTNLGTEAFF
.,TRBJ2-7,TRBV2,.,TGTGCCAGCAGTGAAGCCGGCGGATCGGGGTCCTACGAGCAGTACTTC,CASSEAGGSGSYEQYF
TRBD1,TRBJ1-2,TRBV7-9,.,TGTGCCAGCAGCTCACAGGGGCGAGATGGCTACACCTTC,CASSSQGRDGYTF